One sample yielded the 29 T cell receptor beta chains listed below, sequenced in a study of T cell repertoires in cytomegalovirus infection (dated by TCRdb to between 2017 and 2020). Sequenced using an Illumina HiSeq 1500. Clones were called with MiXCR by TCRdb after fastp trimmed the public reads at Q25, and only in-frame beta chains were retained. Each CDR3 protein gets just one entry, which takes the most common genes and DNA from the rows behind it. Present in this sample are approximately 600,000 distinct CDR3 sequences, under 45% of which were seen just once. The ten largest clones capture over 45% of the sample. Their cognate antigens are unknown. Per the publication, the treatment or condition label means: in vitro stimulation with specific CMV peptide epitopes to enrich CMV-specific T cells. Sequencing used cultured PBMCs, obtained from culture after CMV antigen stimulation. The receptors shown here come from a human donor in good health (CMV status not recorded). Some clones in this sample may be carry-over from other donors' samples.

This rearrangement joins TRBV15 to TRBJ2-3; a possible D gene is TRBD1 (5 bases). CDR1 LNHNV and CDR2 YYDKDF come from the germline V gene (reference sequence). V was pared by 0 bases and J by 6 bases, with 13 bases between. The CDR3 covers 15 residues. CDR3 sequence reads: CATSRDSGLGDTQYF. DNA for the CDR3: TGTGCCACCAGCAGAGATTCAGGGCTAGGCGATACGCAGTATTTT.

About this clonotype itself: One end of the junction varies from germline; a read error may be responsible. The V call is TRBV6-2 or TRBV6-3, the J call TRBJ2-7; 7 bases align to TRBD1. Germline V lookup: CDR1 MNHEY, CDR2 SVGEGT. The CDR3 contains 12 residues. CDR3 sequence: CASSWTGRHPHF. DNA for the CDR3: TGTGCCAGCAGTTGGACAGGTCGCCACCCCCACTTC.

The genes are TRBV20-1 and TRBJ1-5; 10 nucleotides match TRBD1. This CDR3 has 15 amino acids. V dropped 3 bases and J dropped 4; count of bases not matched to a gene: 6. The germline CDR1 and CDR2 sequences are DFQATT and SNEGSKA (reference sequence). CDR3: CSARKDRGRNQPQHF. The CDR3 DNA follows: TGCAGTGCTAGGAAAGACAGGGGGCGTAATCAGCCCCAGCATTTT.

The gene calls are TRBV12-3 or TRBV12-4 and TRBJ1-5, with D possibly TRBD1 on 5 matching bases. The CDR3 is 14 amino acids. V was cut by 7 bases and J by 5 bases, with 15 bases left in between. CDR3 DNA sequence: TGTGCCAGCACAGGAGGGGTGGGGCATCAGCCCCAGCATTTT. Translating it yields CASTGGVGHQPQHF.

The gene calls are TRBV4-3 and TRBJ2-1; TRBD1 might be the D (6 bases). Germline-derived CDR1 and CDR2 are LGHNA and YSLEER. V was cut by 0 bases and J by 0 bases, with 9 bases left in between. CDR3 length: 16 residues. The CDR3 nucleotides are TGCGCCAGCAGCCAAGATGGGACATCCTCCTACAATGAGCAGTTCTTC. Its protein product is CASSQDGTSSYNEQFF.

This rearrangement joins TRBV10-3 to TRBJ2-3; perhaps TRBD2 as D (5 bases). Germline assignment: CDR1 ENHRY and CDR2 SYGVKD. This CDR3 has 15 residues. V was cut by 7 bases and J by 2 bases, with 16 bases left in between. This CDR3 is CAINRGAANTDTQYF. As DNA, the CDR3 is TGTGCCATCAATCGGGGAGCGGCCAACACAGATACGCAGTATTTT.

The chain employs TRBV5-4 and TRBJ2-3; TRBD1 matches at 7 bases. With V trimmed by 4 bases and J by 2 bases, 7 bases remained unmatched. This CDR3 has 15 residues. Germline CDR1 reads SGHNT; CDR2 reads YYREEE (reference sequence). The CDR3 bases are TGTGCCAGCAGCAAGGACAGGACCTACACAGATACGCAGTATTTT. Its translation: CASSKDRTYTDTQYF.

The rearrangement links TRBV7-2 to TRBJ2-4; TRBD2 aligns across 9 bases. This CDR3 has 17 residues. V was pared by 5 bases and J by 1 base, with 9 bases of the junction left unmatched. Germline CDR1 SGHTA, CDR2 FQGNSA. CDR3 loop: CASSGGTSPRAKNIQYF. CDR3 DNA: TGTGCCAGCAGCGGGGGGACTAGCCCCCGCGCCAAAAACATTCAGTACTTC.

There are a few counts of this clonotype. The chain carries TRBV12-3 or TRBV12-4 and TRBJ1-2; 8 nucleotides align to TRBD1. After removal of 6 bases from V and 4 bases from J, the junction contained 7 bases not matched to a gene. CDR3 length equals 14 residues. CDR3 amino acids: CASRQGEYSYGYTF. Here the CDR3 DNA reads TGTGCCAGCAGACAGGGGGAGTATAGCTATGGCTACACCTTC.

Only a few counts were recorded for this clonotype. This chain links TRBV6-1 with TRBJ1-5, with TRBD1 as a possible D gene (6 bases). With 6 bases removed from V and 2 bases from J, the gap between germline ends came to 20 bases. CDR1 MNHNS and CDR2 SASEGT come from the germline V gene. CDR3 size: 17 residues. CDR3 sequence (DNA): TGTGCCAGCAGAAGGGGCCAGGGGAGAACGGGCAATCAGCCCCAGCATTTT. It encodes CASRRGQGRTGNQPQHF.

The chain has TRBV4-3 and TRBJ2-1; TRBD2 agrees at 8 bases. Germline lookup yields CDR1 LGHNA and CDR2 YSLEER. V gave up 0 bases and J gave up 8 bases; unmatched junction bases: 15. The CDR3 has 18 residues. The CDR3 DNA follows: TGCGCCAGCAGCCAAGAGTTTCTTAGCGGGACCCGCCGGGATGAGCAGTTCTTC. This encodes CASSQEFLSGTRRDEQFF.

The chain joins TRBV7-4 to TRBJ1-1; D might be TRBD1 (5 bases). V shed 2 bases and J shed 11 bases, with 15 bases lying between them. The V gene's germline CDR1 is SGHVT and CDR2 SQSDAQ. The CDR3 totals 13 residues. The CDR3 region is CASSLMGRRDAFF. CDR3 in DNA: TGTGCCAGCAGCTTAATGGGTCGCAGGGACGCTTTCTTT.

The CDR3 reads CASSPPRTSGGVHEQFF. CDR3 bases: TGTGCCAGCTCACCACCTCGGACTAGCGGGGGGGTACATGAGCAGTTCTTC. The gene calls are TRBV18 and TRBJ2-1; TRBD2 aligns across 15 bases. Germline values: CDR1 KGHSH, CDR2 LQKENI. Trimming took 0 bases from V and 8 from J; bases not matched to a gene: 5. This CDR3 has 17 residues.

A note on this clonotype: A much larger clone is a single base away; this may be a read error. The chain is built from TRBV7-2 and TRBJ2-1; D gene uncertain. The V gene lost 5 bases and the J gene lost 7 bases, with 6 bases spanning the gap. Germline V lookup: CDR1 SGHTA, CDR2 FQGNSA. The length of the CDR3 is 11 residues. CDR3 amino acids: CASSIINEQFF. CDR3 in DNA: TGTGCCAGCAGCATAATAAATGAGCAGTTCTTC.

This clonotype was detected only a few times. This chain joins TRBV12-3 or TRBV12-4 and TRBJ2-1; 10 bases match TRBD2. The ends lost 5 bases at V and 9 bases at J; junction bases unmatched: 7. The CDR3 totals 14 residues. The CDR3 here is CASSPRVAGGEQFF. In nucleotides, the CDR3 is TGTGCCAGCAGTCCGAGGGTAGCGGGAGGTGAGCAGTTCTTC.

The chain couples TRBV29-1 to TRBJ2-7; 8 nucleotides align to TRBD2. This CDR3 is 12 amino acids long. CDR1 and CDR2 (germline): SQVTM, ANQGSEA. CDR3 sequence: CSYRLAGYEQYF. The CDR3 bases are TGCAGTTACCGTCTAGCGGGCTACGAGCAGTACTTC.

This sequence joins TRBV2 and TRBJ2-7; possible D gene TRBD2, 5 bases. The V end lost 8 bases, the J end lost 0 bases, and 14 bases lay between the germline ends. CDR3 length equals 14 residues. The germline CDR1 and CDR2 sequences are SNHLY and FYNNEI. CDR3: CASSWRRDSYEQYF. In DNA form, the CDR3 reads TGTGCCAGCTCTTGGAGACGGGACTCCTACGAGCAGTACTTC.

The chain employs TRBV6-6 and TRBJ2-1; D not resolved. Germline V gene data show CDR1 as MNHNY and CDR2 as SVGAGI (reference sequence). The CDR3 length is 11 residues. V was trimmed by 4 bases and J by 10 bases, leaving 8 bases between them. The CDR3 loop reads CASSFQKEQFF. The CDR3 DNA reads as TGTGCCAGCAGTTTTCAGAAGGAGCAGTTCTTC.

The chain is built from TRBV18 and TRBJ2-1; 11 nucleotides match TRBD2. The germline V gene has CDR1 KGHSH and CDR2 LQKENI. The V gene end was trimmed by 3 bases and the J gene end by 7 bases; junction bases not matched to a gene: 5. The CDR3 is made up of 15 amino acids. CDR3 residues: CASSPVPSGGNEQFF. CDR3 nucleotides: TGTGCCAGCTCACCTGTCCCTAGCGGGGGGAATGAGCAGTTCTTC.

This sequence joins TRBV15 and TRBJ1-1, with D perhaps TRBD1 (5 bases). V lost 0 bases and J 4 bases, leaving 12 bases between the germline ends. From germline, CDR1 is LNHNV and CDR2 YYDKDF (reference sequence). CDR3 length: 15 amino acids. CDR3 sequence reads: CATSRDHTGGTEAFF. CDR3 coding DNA: TGTGCCACCAGCAGAGATCATACGGGGGGCACTGAAGCTTTCTTT.

This clonotype came up a few times. DNA for the CDR3: TGTGCCAGCAGCTCCCCCTGGGACTTTAGCACAGATACGCAGTATTTT. This translates into CASSSPWDFSTDTQYF. The chain couples TRBV7-2 to TRBJ2-3, with TRBD2 as a possible D gene (6 bases). The CDR3 is made up of 16 amino acids. V dropped 4 bases and J dropped 0 bases, with 14 bases sitting between them. Germline V lookup: CDR1 SGHTA, CDR2 FQGNSA. The complete variable domain, with remaining parts taken from reference TRBV7-2 and TRBJ2-3, reads GAGVSQSPSNKVTEKGKDVELRCDPISGHTALYWYRQSLGQGLEFLIYFQGNSAPDKSGLPSDRFSAERTGGSVSTLTIQRTQQEDSAVYLCASSSPWDFSTDTQYFGPGTRLTVL.

The V gene is TRBV12-3 or TRBV12-4, the J gene TRBJ2-1; no reliable D call. The CDR3 contains 16 residues. The V end was cut by 1 base, the J end by 0 bases, with 10 bases between. DNA for the CDR3: TGTGCCAGCAGTTTAGGAGGCCAGAGCTCCTACAATGAGCAGTTCTTC. It yields the protein CASSLGGQSSYNEQFF.

The chain is built from TRBV7-9 and TRBJ2-7; 8 bases are a match to TRBD1. The CDR3 has 15 residues. V shed 1 base and J 4 bases; nucleotides not matched to a gene: 6. Germline loops: CDR1 SEHNR, CDR2 FQNEAQ (reference sequence). The CDR3 nucleotides are TGTGCCAGCAGCTTAGGACAGGGGCTCATATACGAGCAGTACTTC. Translating it yields CASSLGQGLIYEQYF. Complete variable domain (other parts from reference TRBV7-9 and TRBJ2-7): DTGVSQNPRHKITKRGQNVTFRCDPISEHNRLYWYRQTLGQGPEFLTYFQNEAQLEKSRLLSDRFSAERPKGSFSTLEIQRTEQGDSAMYLCASSLGQGLIYEQYFGPGTRLTVT.

The chain recombines TRBV12-3 or TRBV12-4 with TRBJ2-5, with D maybe TRBD1 (5 bases). The CDR3 loop spans 12 amino acids. The V gene lost 6 bases and the J gene lost 4 bases, with 9 bases spanning the gap. The CDR3 bases are TGTGCCAGCAGCGACAGTGGAGAGACCCAGTACTTC. Protein sequence: CASSDSGETQYF.

There are a few counts of this clonotype. The V call is TRBV6-2 or TRBV6-3, the J call TRBJ2-1; D possibly uses TRBD1 or TRBD2 (5 bases each). The germline V gene has CDR1 MNHEY and CDR2 SVGEGT. This CDR3 is 13 amino acids long. The ends were cut back, 9 bases at V and 5 bases at J, with 14 bases in the middle. The DNA for the CDR3 is TGTGCCAGTGGGGACCCACCCAACAATGAGCAGTTCTTC. Its translation is CASGDPPNNEQFF.

The table lists this clonotype with many counts. V gene TRBV24-1 combines with J gene TRBJ1-2; TRBD1 aligns across 7 bases. The V and J ends lost 3 bases and 4 bases, in that order; junction bases with no gene match: 4. The CDR3 totals 14 residues. Germline V gene lookup returns CDR1 KGHDR and CDR2 SFDVKD. CDR3 loop: CATSDQGQSYGYTF. The DNA for the CDR3 is TGTGCCACCAGTGATCAGGGACAGAGCTATGGCTACACCTTC.

This clonotype has ten or more counts. This chain joins TRBV7-2 and TRBJ1-5; no definite D call. The germline gives CDR1 SGHTA, CDR2 FQGNSA. This CDR3 spans 14 amino acids. V dropped 1 base and J dropped 4 bases, with 8 bases sitting between them. The CDR3 region has the DNA TGTGCCAGCAGCTTAGGTGTGGGAAATCAGCCCCAGCATTTT. Encoded protein: CASSLGVGNQPQHF. The entire variable domain, with the rest obtained from reference TRBV7-2 and TRBJ1-5, is as follows: GAGVSQSPSNKVTEKGKDVELRCDPISGHTALYWYRQSLGQGLEFLIYFQGNSAPDKSGLPSDRFSAERTGGSVSTLTIQRTQQEDSAVYLCASSLGVGNQPQHFGDGTRLSIL.

This chain links TRBV7-2 with TRBJ2-1; weak D call: TRBD1 (7 bases). The V and J ends lost 5 bases and 7 bases respectively, with 18 bases between them. The CDR3 contains 15 residues. Germline V gives CDR1 SGHTA, CDR2 FQGNSA. DNA for the CDR3: TGTGCCAGCAGCCCAGATGGAGGGGGCCGAAATGAGCAGTTCTTC. Protein: CASSPDGGGRNEQFF.

This clonotype occurred a few times. The rearrangement joins TRBV7-8 to TRBJ2-1; 8 nucleotides line up with TRBD1. This CDR3 spans 12 amino acids. V trimming: 11 bases; J trimming: 9 bases; junction bases outside the gene matches: 9. The germline V gene encodes CDR1 SGHVS and CDR2 FQNEAQ. The CDR3 sequence is CAVNQGASEQFF. The CDR3 DNA is TGTGCCGTAAACCAGGGGGCGTCTGAGCAGTTCTTC.